This T cell receptor (beta chain) was identified during a study of Ad26.COV2.S vaccination and SARS-CoV-2 variants. Looking at the study overall: Once, or twice with 56 days between doses, Ad26.COV2.S was given intramuscularly.

Trimming cost V 0 bases and J 4 bases, with 15 bases left between them. The germline V gene has CDR1 LGHNA and CDR2 YSLEER. The CDR3 runs to 16 residues. The repertoire was sequenced with immunoSEQ multiplex PCR; TCRdb's copy has only in-frame clones and lacks some. The sample includes about 240,000 clones, roughly 90% of them seen just once. The sample's treatment: some 19 received Ad26.COV2.S at low or high dose, single or two shots; roughly 5 received placebo; per-sample allocation not given. Repertoires come from day 63 after the first vaccine or placebo injection. SARS-CoV-2 spike from the Wuhan strain was encoded by the vaccine, an Ad26 vector.

The sequencing used peripheral blood, collected in a trial of Ad26.COV2.S vaccine versus placebo. This TCR derives from a person between 18 and 60 years old who received the Ad26.COV2.S COVID-19 vaccine or a placebo. The V call is TRBV4-3, the J call TRBJ1-1, with D unclear. The CDR3 reads CASSQDITLGSTEAFF. In DNA form, the CDR3 reads TGCGCCAGCAGCCAAGATATAACGTTGGGGAGCACTGAAGCTTTCTTT.